The 2 T cell receptor beta chains presented below share a single source sample, sequenced in a study of neoadjuvant nivolumab and ipilimumab in lung cancer. Profiled with immunoSEQ multiplex PCR; TCRdb holds only in-frame clones, not every one. The repertoire holds some 30,000 clones, with over 75% as singletons. Here the sequenced sample was peripheral blood, taken after neoadjuvant nivolumab, alone or with ipilimumab, at or shortly before surgery. The receptors stem from an adult with non-small cell lung cancer.

This clone was observed a handful of times. The J gene is TRBJ2-5, the V gene TRBV7-3, with D possibly TRBD2 on 6 matching bases. Trimming pared 5 bases from V and 5 bases from J, leaving 12 bases between. The CDR3 has 13 residues. Germline-derived CDR1 and CDR2 are SGHTA and FQGTGA. The CDR3 sequence: CASSRGGGETQYF. The CDR3 DNA reads as TGTGCCAGCAGCCGGGGAGGCGGGGAGACCCAGTACTTC.

This clone has just one count. The chain uses TRBV11-2 and TRBJ2-7; the D gene is possibly TRBD1 (6 bases). The CDR3 extends over 12 amino acids. V lost 1 base, J lost 6 bases, and 7 bases lay in between. The germline V gene has CDR1 SGHAT and CDR2 FQNNGV. The CDR3 bases are TGTGCCAGCAGCTTAGGCAGGGGCGAGCAGTACTTC. It codes for CASSLGRGEQYF.